This T cell receptor (beta chain) is from a study of T cell responses to AZD1222 COVID-19 vaccine. On the study more broadly: Second-dose intervals near 4 or 12 weeks were combined. Study-level points and caveats: Repertoire collection took place solely once the T cell response had peaked. Seropositive AZD1222 recipients at baseline numbered only five or six.

CDR1 is SGHNT and CDR2 is YYREEE in the germline V gene (reference sequence). The CDR3 totals 13 residues. The junction had 3 bases not matched to a gene; V was cut back by 3 bases and J by 4 bases. Only in-frame clones appear in the TCRdb table, and some are missing; sequencing was by immunoSEQ multiplex PCR. The sample contains more than 150,000 clones, roughly 93% of which appear only once. As regards this clone: Its antigen is unknown.

This chain connects TRBV5-4 to TRBJ1-2, with 7 nucleotides matching TRBD1. This receptor was taken from an adult in good health. The sample consisted of peripheral blood, taken on day 0 of AZD1222 vaccination. The DNA of the CDR3 is TGTGCCAGCAGCTCAGGGGGAAGCTATGGCTACACCTTC. Translated: CASSSGGSYGYTF.